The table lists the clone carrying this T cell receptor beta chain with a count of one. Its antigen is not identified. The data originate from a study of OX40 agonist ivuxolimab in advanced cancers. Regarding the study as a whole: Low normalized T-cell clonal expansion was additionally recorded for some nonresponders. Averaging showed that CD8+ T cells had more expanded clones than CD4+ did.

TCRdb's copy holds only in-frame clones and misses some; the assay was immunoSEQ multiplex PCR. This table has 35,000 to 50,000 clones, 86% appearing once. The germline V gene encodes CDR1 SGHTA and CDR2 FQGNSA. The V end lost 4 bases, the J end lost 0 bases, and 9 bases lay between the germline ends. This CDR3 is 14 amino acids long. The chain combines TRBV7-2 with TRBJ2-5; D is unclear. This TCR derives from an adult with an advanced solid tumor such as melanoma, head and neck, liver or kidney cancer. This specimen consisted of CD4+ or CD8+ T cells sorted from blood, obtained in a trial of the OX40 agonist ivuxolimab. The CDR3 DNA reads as TGTGCCAGCAGCTCTACAGTGTACCAAGAGACCCAGTACTTC. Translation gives CASSSTVYQETQYF.